These 26 T cell receptor beta chains were sequenced from one sample in a study of cytomegalovirus exposure and HLA in healthy donors. Profiled with immunoSEQ multiplex PCR; TCRdb holds only in-frame clones, not every one. Of about 330,000 clones listed, approximately 90% are singletons. The sequenced material came from PBMCs. Receptors originate from a woman between 25 and 40 years old in good health and CMV-seropositive.

This chain connects TRBV4-1 to TRBJ2-2; 8 positions agree with TRBD1. This CDR3 has 16 amino acids. With 0 bases clipped from V and 7 bases from J, the junction kept 7 bases outside the gene matches. Germline lookup yields CDR1 MGHRA and CDR2 YSYEKL. CDR3 protein: CASSQEIAGGFGELFF. For the CDR3, the DNA is TGCGCCAGCAGCCAAGAGATTGCAGGGGGCTTCGGGGAGCTGTTTTTT.

The chain combines TRBV30 with TRBJ1-2; TRBD1 might be the D (6 bases). Trimming stripped 5 bases from V and 4 bases from J, with 11 bases between. Germline V gene lookup returns CDR1 GTSNPN and CDR2 SVGIG (reference sequence). The CDR3 contains 12 residues. CDR3 nucleotides: TGTGCCTGGGCCGAGACAGGCTATGGCTACACCTTC. This translates into CAWAETGYGYTF.

This clone was recorded once. The J gene is TRBJ2-1, the V gene TRBV5-4; 7 positions match TRBD2. The V and J ends lost 0 bases and 6 bases, in that order; junction bases with no gene match: 12. The CDR3 is 17 amino acids. Germline V gene lookup returns CDR1 SGHNT and CDR2 YYREEE (reference sequence). In DNA, the CDR3 is TGTGCCAGCAGCTTGGCCTCCAGCGGGGCCCACGGCAATGAGCAGTTCTTC. This sequence encodes CASSLASSGAHGNEQFF.

This chain uses TRBV15 with TRBJ2-7; D is undetermined. The V gene lost 5 bases and the J gene lost 3 bases, with 8 bases spanning the gap. Germline loops: CDR1 LNHNV, CDR2 YYDKDF (reference sequence). CDR3 length: 12 residues. CDR3 DNA sequence: TGTGCCACCAGCGGCAATTACTACGAGCAGTACTTC. Translated: CATSGNYYEQYF.

The chain recombines TRBV5-4 with TRBJ2-7; no clear D. Trimming cost V 4 bases and J 1 base, with 18 bases left between them. CDR1 is SGHNT, CDR2 YYREEE, per germline (reference sequence). This CDR3 is 16 amino acids long. CDR3: CASSPQGPLTSYEQYF. The CDR3 nucleotides read TGTGCCAGCAGCCCGCAAGGTCCCCTCACATCCTACGAGCAGTACTTC.

This clone was seen only a few times. CDR3 in amino acids: CSVTLGTGVGANVLTF. The CDR3 DNA is TGCAGCGTGACCCTGGGGACAGGGGTTGGGGCCAACGTCCTGACTTTC. The chain uses TRBV29-1 and TRBJ2-6, with 10 bases matching TRBD1. Germline V gives CDR1 SQVTM, CDR2 ANQGSEA. J lost 3 bases, V lost 6 bases, and 8 bases had no gene match. The CDR3 extends over 16 amino acids.

The CDR3 here is CASSAGLGPPSTDTQYF. Here the CDR3 DNA reads TGTGCCAGCAGCGCCGGTTTAGGGCCTCCTAGCACAGATACGCAGTATTTT. The chain couples TRBV9 to TRBJ2-3, with D uncertain. The V end lost 3 bases, the J end lost 0 bases, and 17 bases lay between the germline ends. Germline V gene lookup returns CDR1 SGDLS and CDR2 YYNGEE. This CDR3 is built from 17 residues.

V and J are TRBV30 and TRBJ2-7; D is possibly TRBD1 (5 bases). This CDR3 is 13 amino acids long. Per the germline V gene, CDR1 is GTSNPN and CDR2 is SVGIG (reference sequence). Trimming removed 7 bases from V and 2 bases from J, with 15 bases in between. The chain's CDR3 is CAFGHGKTYEQYF. CDR3 bases: TGTGCCTTTGGACATGGGAAAACCTACGAGCAGTACTTC.

In this sample, this clone turned up a few times. This rearrangement joins TRBV5-1 to TRBJ1-3, with 9 nucleotides matching TRBD1. Germline CDR1 reads SGHRS; CDR2 reads YFSETQ. This CDR3 has 15 residues. Trimming cost V 4 bases and J 4 bases; bases outside gene matches: 6. This CDR3 is CASSPAGTGGNTIYF. CDR3 DNA: TGCGCCAGCAGCCCCGCCGGGACAGGGGGAAACACCATATATTTT.

The genes are TRBV5-4 and TRBJ2-7, with 7 bases lining up with TRBD1. The CDR3 has 14 amino acids. V lost 4 bases and J lost 4; bases outside the gene matches: 8. The germline V gene encodes CDR1 SGHNT and CDR2 YYREEE (reference sequence). The CDR3 DNA reads TGTGCCAGCAGCCCCAGACAGGGAGCTTACGAGCAGTACTTC. Encoded protein: CASSPRQGAYEQYF.

The rearrangement uses TRBV29-1 and TRBJ2-7, with 7 nucleotides matching TRBD2. The V and J ends lost 5 bases and 3 bases, in that order; junction bases with no gene match: 13. CDR3 length: 15 amino acids. Per germline, CDR1 SQVTM and CDR2 ANQGSEA. The CDR3 loop reads CSVPSRGRVFYEQYF. The CDR3 region has the DNA TGCAGCGTTCCCTCGAGAGGGAGGGTATTCTACGAGCAGTACTTC.

The rearrangement links TRBV5-6 to TRBJ1-1; no firm D call. The CDR3 totals 15 residues. Deletions cut 7 bases from V and 0 bases from J, with 16 bases between. The V gene's germline CDR1 is SGHDT and CDR2 YYEEEE. This CDR3 reads CASDLLDRLNTEAFF. For the CDR3, the DNA is TGTGCCAGCGACTTATTGGACCGTCTGAACACTGAAGCTTTCTTT.

The V call is TRBV27, the J call TRBJ1-2, with D tentatively TRBD1 (5 bases). The CDR3 is made up of 13 amino acids. CDR1 and CDR2 (germline): MNHEY, SMNVEV (reference sequence). The CDR3 bases are TGTGCAAGCGGGGGGATGGGTAACTATGGCTACACCTTC. This gives the protein CASGGMGNYGYTF.

The V call is TRBV27, the J call TRBJ2-7, with D possibly being TRBD1 (6 bases). Germline values: CDR1 MNHEY, CDR2 SMNVEV (reference sequence). Trimming shortened V by 5 bases and J by 3 bases, and 26 bases separated the two germline ends. The CDR3 runs to 18 residues. The CDR3 DNA sequence: TGTGCCAGCAGTCCCTCCCCCGGGACACTCATAGAATACTACGAGCAGTACTTC. Its protein is CASSPSPGTLIEYYEQYF.

V is TRBV27 and J is TRBJ1-2; possibly TRBD1 for D (6 bases). CDR1 is MNHEY, CDR2 SMNVEV, per germline (reference sequence). There are 11 residues in the CDR3. The CDR3 bases are TGTGTCCTAGGGGGGCTCTATGGCTACACCTTC. This codes for CVLGGLYGYTF.

The J gene is TRBJ2-1, the V gene TRBV7-6; 9 nucleotides line up with TRBD2. The CDR3 length is 16 residues. Per germline, CDR1 SGHVS and CDR2 FNYEAQ. The V gene end was trimmed by 2 bases and the J gene end by 6 bases; junction bases not matched to a gene: 8. CDR3 nucleotide sequence: TGTGCCAGCAGCTTATCCATGGCGGGAGGGCCCAATGAGCAGTTCTTC. Amino acids: CASSLSMAGGPNEQFF.

V is TRBV28 and J is TRBJ2-7, with D possibly being TRBD2 (5 bases). Between the trimmed V and J ends, which lost 8 bases and 0 bases, there was a span of 17 bases. This CDR3 region has 15 residues. Germline V gives CDR1 MDHEN, CDR2 SYDVKM. CDR3 coding DNA: TGTGCCAGCGCCCCTCTGACGGGAAACTCCTACGAGCAGTACTTC. Translating gives CASAPLTGNSYEQYF.

The rearrangement uses TRBV30 and TRBJ1-2; D ambiguous. The germline CDR1 and CDR2 sequences are GTSNPN and SVGIG (reference sequence). The V and J ends lost 3 bases and 2 bases respectively, with 10 bases between them. The CDR3 has 13 residues. The DNA for the CDR3 is TGTGCCTGGAGCCACAGCAGCAACTATGGCTACACCTTC. It is translated as CAWSHSSNYGYTF.

J is TRBJ2-7 and V is TRBV27, with D uncertain. V was cut by 6 bases and J by 5 bases, with 14 bases left in between. In germline, CDR1 is MNHEY, CDR2 SMNVEV (reference sequence). The CDR3 is 13 amino acids. The CDR3 bases are TGTGCCAGCAGATCTCGGACCCGACACGAGCAGTACTTC. This gives the protein CASRSRTRHEQYF.

V usage is TRBV29-1 and J usage is TRBJ1-1; TRBD1 matches 9 bases. This CDR3 is built from 16 residues. In germline, CDR1 is SQVTM, CDR2 ANQGSEA. Germline trimming cut 4 bases from V and 3 bases from J; bases unmatched to any gene: 12. The CDR3 is CSVGGWDREGYTEAFF. The CDR3, as DNA: TGCAGCGTTGGGGGATGGGACAGGGAGGGGTACACTGAAGCTTTCTTT.

This clone was recorded once. The rearrangement joins TRBV7-2 to TRBJ2-7; perhaps D is TRBD1 or TRBD2 (5 bases each). Germline CDR1 reads SGHTA; CDR2 reads FQGNSA. Trimming removed 5 bases at V and 3 bases at J, with 11 bases between. The CDR3 sequence is 13 residues long. In nucleotides, the CDR3 is TGTGCCAGCAGCCCGGGACGGATCTACGAGCAGTACTTC. It is translated as CASSPGRIYEQYF. Full variable domain (remainder filled in from reference TRBV7-2 and TRBJ2-7): GAGVSQSPSNKVTEKGKDVELRCDPISGHTALYWYRQSLGQGLEFLIYFQGNSAPDKSGLPSDRFSAERTGGSVSTLTIQRTQQEDSAVYLCASSPGRIYEQYFGPGTRLTVT.

The V gene is TRBV6-5, the J gene TRBJ2-2; perhaps TRBD2 as D (6 bases). The CDR3 is made up of 16 amino acids. The V gene's germline CDR1 is MNHEY and CDR2 SVGAGI. Deletions cut 3 bases from V and 6 bases from J, with 17 bases between. Here the CDR3 reads CASSYYAGPGAGELFF. The CDR3 DNA is TGTGCCAGCAGTTATTATGCTGGCCCGGGGGCCGGGGAGCTGTTTTTT.

CDR3 in amino acids: CASTGGHEQYF. The CDR3 nucleotides are TGCGCCAGCACCGGGGGGCACGAGCAGTACTTC. The chain couples TRBV5-1 to TRBJ2-7; tentative D call: TRBD2 (7 bases). Trimming removed 6 bases from V and 5 bases from J, with 9 bases in between. The germline V gene has CDR1 SGHRS and CDR2 YFSETQ. CDR3 size: 11 residues.

The chain has TRBV5-6 and TRBJ2-3; 8 bases map to TRBD1. Germline loops: CDR1 SGHDT, CDR2 YYEEEE. V was clipped by 1 base and J by 0 bases; unmatched bases: 1. CDR3 length: 15 amino acids. The chain's CDR3 is CASSLQGASTDTQYF. As DNA, the CDR3 is TGTGCCAGCAGCTTGCAGGGGGCCAGCACAGATACGCAGTATTTT.

The genes are TRBV7-7 and TRBJ2-7; TRBD1 is a possible D gene (6 bases). Trimming shortened V by 5 bases and J by 0 bases, and 17 bases separated the two germline ends. Per the germline V gene, CDR1 is SSHAT and CDR2 is FNYEAQ (reference sequence). This CDR3 is built from 16 residues. The CDR3 reads CASSLRVDSSSYEQYF. CDR3 coding DNA: TGTGCCAGCAGCCTAAGAGTGGACAGCAGCTCCTACGAGCAGTACTTC.

J is TRBJ2-7 and V is TRBV7-6, with 8 bases identical to TRBD2. The CDR3 consists of 15 residues. J gave up 3 bases and V 1 base, and 5 bases lay outside the gene matches. The germline gives CDR1 SGHVS, CDR2 FNYEAQ. The CDR3 spells CASSLESGGVYEQYF. The CDR3, as DNA: TGTGCCAGCAGCTTAGAATCCGGGGGGGTCTACGAGCAGTACTTC.